One and the same sample provided the 31 T cell receptor beta chains below, sequenced in a study of OX40 agonist ivuxolimab in advanced cancers. Method: immunoSEQ multiplex PCR; TCRdb's copy keeps in-frame clones and lacks some. The sample includes some 64,000 clones, 70% to 90% seen only once; the top ten take 0.35%. Sequencing was performed on CD4+ or CD8+ T cells sorted from blood, taken in a trial of the OX40 agonist ivuxolimab. The receptors originated from an adult with an advanced solid tumor such as melanoma, head and neck, liver or kidney cancer.

J is TRBJ1-3 and V is TRBV19, with D possibly matching TRBD1 (5 bases). Germline CDR1 reads LNHDA; CDR2 reads SQIVND (reference sequence). This CDR3 region has 17 residues. Trimming removed 6 bases from V and 0 bases from J, with 18 bases in between. CDR3 residues: CASSIGGAAHSGNTIYF. CDR3 DNA: TGTGCCAGTAGCATCGGAGGGGCGGCCCACTCTGGAAACACCATATATTTT.

The chain couples TRBV7-9 to TRBJ2-1, with TRBD2 matching 7 bases. Germline CDR1 is SEHNR and CDR2 is FQNEAQ (reference sequence). V was clipped by 3 bases and J by 4 bases; unmatched bases: 6. The CDR3 extends over 15 amino acids. CDR3 sequence reads: CASSLGGGRYNEQFF. DNA of the CDR3: TGTGCCAGCAGCTTGGGCGGGGGAAGATACAATGAGCAGTTCTTC.

The chain carries TRBV5-6 and TRBJ2-3; 9 bases are a match to TRBD1. The CDR3 loop spans 15 amino acids. The J segment lost 7 bases and the V segment lost 2 bases, leaving 8 bases of the junction unmatched. CDR1 SGHDT and CDR2 YYEEEE come from the germline V gene. CDR3 amino acids: CASSFGQGWGNTQYF. The CDR3 DNA follows: TGTGCCAGCAGCTTTGGACAGGGGTGGGGAAATACGCAGTATTTT.

This chain uses TRBV7-8 with TRBJ2-1, with a possible D match to TRBD2 (6 bases). CDR1 is SGHVS, CDR2 FQNEAQ, per germline. The CDR3 is 15 residues long. Trimming pared 1 base from V and 10 bases from J, leaving 17 bases between. This CDR3 is CASSLVGTAKGEQFF. CDR3 DNA: TGTGCCAGCAGCTTAGTTGGGACTGCGAAAGGGGAGCAGTTCTTC.

The chain combines TRBV6-5 with TRBJ1-4; 7 nucleotides match TRBD1. The CDR3 is made up of 14 amino acids. Germline trimming cut 6 bases from V and 5 bases from J; bases unmatched to any gene: 6. Germline loops: CDR1 MNHEY, CDR2 SVGAGI. CDR3 sequence: CASSRQGRNEKLFF. The CDR3 DNA sequence: TGTGCCAGCAGCCGACAGGGTAGAAATGAAAAACTGTTTTTT.

This rearrangement joins TRBV4-2 to TRBJ1-5; no definite D call. The CDR3 sequence is 13 residues long. V shed 0 bases and J shed 7 bases, with 7 bases lying between them. Per the germline V gene, CDR1 is LGHNA and CDR2 is YNFKEQ. CDR3 region: CASSQDSEQPQHF. CDR3 sequence (DNA): TGTGCCAGCAGCCAAGATAGCGAACAGCCCCAGCATTTT.

The chain joins TRBV9 to TRBJ2-7; D uncertain. V lost 0 bases and J lost 2, with 9 bases in between. The CDR3 loop spans 14 amino acids. The germline V gene encodes CDR1 SGDLS and CDR2 YYNGEE. The CDR3, as DNA: TGTGCCAGCAGCGTAGGACGGATGACCTACGAGCAGTACTTC. Protein sequence: CASSVGRMTYEQYF.

Details on this clone: The identical CDR3 is also encoded by other nucleotide sequences in the sample. The rearrangement links TRBV7-8 to TRBJ1-2, with D hard to call. V lost 1 base, J lost 4 bases, and 4 bases lay in between. Germline V gene lookup returns CDR1 SGHVS and CDR2 FQNEAQ. This CDR3 is built from 12 residues. CDR3 amino acids: CASSLVSYGYTF. The CDR3, as DNA: TGTGCCAGCAGCTTAGTTTCCTATGGCTACACCTTC.

The chain links TRBV19 to TRBJ1-4; the match to TRBD1 covers 8 bases. Trimming took 3 bases from V and 8 from J; bases not matched to a gene: 5. This CDR3 has 14 amino acids. Germline lookup yields CDR1 LNHDA and CDR2 SQIVND (reference sequence). DNA of the CDR3: TGTGCCAGTAGTATGGGGGACAGGTGGGAAAAACTGTTTTTT. Translation gives CASSMGDRWEKLFF.

The V call is TRBV28, the J call TRBJ2-7; tentatively, D is TRBD2 (7 bases). Germline V gene data show CDR1 as MDHEN and CDR2 as SYDVKM. This CDR3 has 12 residues. V shed 9 bases and J shed 2 bases, with 11 bases lying between them. The CDR3 sequence: CASEGGTYEQYF. Here the CDR3 DNA reads TGTGCCAGTGAGGGGGGGACCTACGAGCAGTACTTC.

The chain carries TRBV13 and TRBJ2-1, with 10 bases aligning to TRBD1. Germline V gene lookup returns CDR1 PRHDT and CDR2 FYEKMQ (reference sequence). This CDR3 contains 15 residues. V gave up 4 bases and J gave up 3 bases; unmatched junction bases: 3. The CDR3 loop reads CASSWGDRGYNEQFF. The DNA of the CDR3 is TGTGCCAGCAGCTGGGGGGACAGGGGCTACAATGAGCAGTTCTTC.

The rearrangement joins TRBV5-4 to TRBJ1-1, with a possible D match to TRBD1 (5 bases). This CDR3 region has 14 residues. Trimming removed 2 bases at V and 7 bases at J, with 15 bases between. Germline CDR1 SGHNT, CDR2 YYREEE (reference sequence). CDR3: CASSFKVGRGEAFF. CDR3 DNA sequence: TGTGCCAGCAGCTTCAAAGTTGGGAGGGGTGAAGCTTTCTTT.

The chain links TRBV5-1 to TRBJ2-3; D not resolved. Germline lookup yields CDR1 SGHRS and CDR2 YFSETQ. V was trimmed by 0 bases and J by 0 bases, leaving 17 bases between them. The CDR3 covers 18 residues. The CDR3 DNA reads TGCGCCAGCAGCTTGGTGGGCCGGCAAGCTACTAGCACAGATACGCAGTATTTT. Residues: CASSLVGRQATSTDTQYF.

The chain recombines TRBV7-3 with TRBJ2-7, with TRBD2 as a possible D gene (6 bases). Between the trimmed V and J ends, which lost 2 bases and 2 bases, there was a span of 13 bases. There are 15 residues in the CDR3. Germline lookup yields CDR1 SGHTA and CDR2 FQGTGA. CDR3 region: CASSLVFGGTYEQYF. CDR3 DNA: TGTGCCAGCAGCTTAGTATTTGGGGGGACCTACGAGCAGTACTTC.

This chain uses TRBV6-5 with TRBJ2-3; 9 bases line up with TRBD1. Per germline, CDR1 MNHEY and CDR2 SVGAGI. V lost 5 bases and J lost 5; bases outside the gene matches: 5. CDR3 length: 14 residues. CDR3 loop: CASSKDRGRDTQYF. The CDR3 coding sequence is TGTGCCAGCAGTAAGGACAGGGGAAGAGATACGCAGTATTTT.

The DNA of the CDR3 is TGCGCCAGCAGCTCGGGACTAGCCCACAATGAGCAGTTCTTC. It codes for CASSSGLAHNEQFF. The chain combines TRBV5-1 with TRBJ2-1; 9 bases are shared with TRBD2. The CDR3 is made up of 14 amino acids. Trimming cost V 3 bases and J 5 bases; bases outside gene matches: 3. Looked up from germline, CDR1 is SGHRS and CDR2 is YFSETQ.

This sequence joins TRBV12-5 and TRBJ1-1; D gene uncertain. The CDR3 loop spans 15 amino acids. Germline V gene data show CDR1 as LGHNT and CDR2 as FRNRAP. Trimming shortened V by 6 bases and J by 9 bases, and 23 bases separated the two germline ends. Written as DNA, the CDR3 is TGTGCTAGTGGGAGAAGGACGGACTTGCAGTCTAAAGCTTTCTTT. Protein sequence: CASGRRTDLQSKAFF.

The chain has TRBV29-1 and TRBJ2-3, with D possibly being TRBD1 (6 bases). The V gene lost 6 bases and the J gene lost 2 bases, with 15 bases spanning the gap. This CDR3 has 14 amino acids. CDR1 and CDR2 from the germline V gene are SQVTM and ANQGSEA. Here the CDR3 DNA reads TGCAGCGTGGATCAGGGGTTCTTCACAGATACGCAGTATTTT. It codes for CSVDQGFFTDTQYF.

V usage is TRBV27 and J usage is TRBJ2-5, with no clear D. CDR3 length equals 14 residues. V lost 4 bases and J 4 bases, leaving 13 bases between the germline ends. From germline, CDR1 is MNHEY and CDR2 SMNVEV (reference sequence). CDR3 sequence reads: CASSSLDRGETQYF. In DNA form, the CDR3 reads TGTGCCAGCAGTTCCTTGGATCGAGGAGAGACCCAGTACTTC.

The V and J genes are TRBV5-1 and TRBJ2-5, with 12 bases identical to TRBD2. This CDR3 has 15 amino acids. The germline V gene has CDR1 SGHRS and CDR2 YFSETQ. V shed 4 bases and J 2 bases; nucleotides not matched to a gene: 3. CDR3 sequence: CASSATSGGQETQYF. In DNA, the CDR3 is TGCGCCAGCAGCGCGACTAGCGGGGGACAAGAGACCCAGTACTTC. The variable domain in full, with the rest retrieved from reference TRBV5-1 and TRBJ2-5, is KAGVTQTPRYLIKTRGQQVTLSCSPISGHRSVSWYQQTPGQGLQFLFEYFSETQRNKGNFPGRFSGRQFSNSRSEMNVSTLELGDSALYLCASSATSGGQETQYFGPGTRLLVL.

This clone appeared once. The J gene is TRBJ1-2, the V gene TRBV9; the D gene is possibly TRBD1 (5 bases). V lost 2 bases, J lost 3 bases, and 14 bases lay in between. CDR3 length: 15 amino acids. The germline V gene has CDR1 SGDLS and CDR2 YYNGEE. This CDR3 is CASSVPEGSDYGYTF. The CDR3 DNA follows: TGTGCCAGCAGCGTCCCCGAGGGGAGTGACTATGGCTACACCTTC.

V and J are TRBV6-1 and TRBJ1-3, with D tentatively TRBD1 (6 bases). The germline gives CDR1 MNHNS, CDR2 SASEGT. The CDR3 covers 15 residues. V dropped 5 bases and J dropped 0 bases, with 11 bases sitting between them. CDR3 residues: CASSPRQASGNTIYF. CDR3 bases: TGTGCCAGCAGTCCGCGACAGGCCTCTGGAAACACCATATATTTT.

In its sample, this clone was seen once. The rearrangement joins TRBV6-1 to TRBJ2-6; D may be TRBD1 or TRBD2 (6 bases each). Germline lookup yields CDR1 MNHNS and CDR2 SASEGT. The CDR3 covers 17 residues. Trimming shortened V by 0 bases and J by 0 bases, and 9 bases separated the two germline ends. CDR3 in DNA: TGTGCCAGCAGTGAAGCGAGGGGGGTCTCTGGGGCCAACGTCCTGACTTTC. It yields the protein CASSEARGVSGANVLTF.

This clone was counted a single time. The V and J genes are TRBV6-6 and TRBJ1-2; unclear D gene. The CDR3 spans 13 residues. Per germline, CDR1 MNHNY and CDR2 SVGAGI (reference sequence). V shed 6 bases and J shed 5 bases, with 13 bases lying between them. CDR3 amino acids: CASSQEKYYGYTF. The CDR3, as DNA: TGTGCCAGCAGCCAGGAAAAATATTATGGCTACACCTTC.

The V call is TRBV9, the J call TRBJ1-1; weak D call: TRBD1 (6 bases). CDR3 length: 13 residues. Trimming took off 0 bases at V and 5 bases at J, with 8 bases between the two ends. The germline CDR1 and CDR2 sequences are SGDLS and YYNGEE. The CDR3 bases are TGTGCCAGCAGCGTAGAGGGGGTAACTGAAGCTTTCTTT. It codes for CASSVEGVTEAFF.

The rearrangement joins TRBV19 to TRBJ1-2; D may be TRBD1 (5 bases). V lost 5 bases and J lost 3, with 10 bases in between. Germline-derived CDR1 and CDR2 are LNHDA and SQIVND (reference sequence). The CDR3 consists of 13 residues. CDR3 amino acids: CASSRGIYYGYTF. Here the CDR3 DNA reads TGTGCCAGTAGTCGGGGGATCTACTATGGCTACACCTTC.

This clone has a single count. This chain connects TRBV6-5 to TRBJ2-7, with D maybe TRBD1 (6 bases). CDR3 size: 15 residues. Germline-derived CDR1 and CDR2 are MNHEY and SVGAGI. The V and J ends lost 6 bases and 0 bases respectively, with 15 bases between them. CDR3 sequence: CASRTGFGSSYEQYF. The CDR3 DNA is TGTGCCAGCAGAACAGGGTTTGGGAGCTCCTACGAGCAGTACTTC.

This chain joins TRBV4-2 and TRBJ2-3; 10 positions agree with TRBD1. The CDR3 contains 15 residues. With V trimmed by 3 bases and J by 1 base, 1 base remained unmatched. Germline CDR1 reads LGHNA; CDR2 reads YNFKEQ. The DNA for the CDR3 is TGTGCCAGCAGCCAGGGGACAGGGGGCACAGATACGCAGTATTTT. Encoded protein: CASSQGTGGTDTQYF.

The chain employs TRBV5-5 and TRBJ1-6, with TRBD1 matching 7 bases. CDR3 length: 18 amino acids. J was trimmed by 0 bases and V by 0 bases; bases with no gene match: 6. The germline CDR1 and CDR2 sequences are SGHKS and YYEKEE (reference sequence). The CDR3 protein is CASSLGAAGGSYNSPLHF. The CDR3 nucleotides are TGTGCCAGCAGCTTGGGTGCGGCAGGGGGCTCCTATAATTCACCCCTCCACTTT.

V gene TRBV27 combines with J gene TRBJ2-1; TRBD2 matches at 10 bases. The CDR3 consists of 17 residues. The V gene end was trimmed by 2 bases and the J gene end by 4 bases; junction bases not matched to a gene: 8. The germline gives CDR1 MNHEY, CDR2 SMNVEV (reference sequence). The CDR3 loop is CASSLRTSGASYNEQFF. The CDR3 DNA reads as TGTGCCAGCAGTTTAAGAACTAGCGGGGCCTCTTACAATGAGCAGTTCTTC.

The chain couples TRBV5-6 to TRBJ2-5; TRBD1 might be the D (5 bases). Germline lookup yields CDR1 SGHDT and CDR2 YYEEEE. V shed 4 bases and J shed 4 bases, with 14 bases lying between them. This CDR3 is built from 14 residues. CDR3 bases: TGTGCCAGCAGCCGTCGACAGTTCCGAGAGACCCAGTACTTC. Its protein product is CASSRRQFRETQYF. Supplemented by reference TRBV5-6 and TRBJ2-5, the full variable domain reads DAGVTQSPTHLIKTRGQQVTLRCSPKSGHDTVSWYQQALGQGPQFIFQYYEEEERQRGNFPDRFSGHQFPNYSSELNVNALLLGDSALYLCASSRRQFRETQYFGPGTRLLVL.